This T cell receptor (beta chain) was documented in a study of T-cell reconstitution after alpha-beta-depleted transplantation in children. Study-wide results and limits: Where alpha-beta T cells came from about two months after transplant was reportedly several hundred expanded graft clones.

V gave up 3 bases and J gave up 0 bases, with 12 bases separating them. Germline-derived CDR1 and CDR2 are DFQATT and SNEGSKA (reference sequence). The CDR3 consists of 14 residues. Comments on this clonotype: The antigen remains undetermined.

The library targeted TCRbeta and was prepared with unique molecular identifiers. From the PCR reads, TCRdb called clonotypes with MiXCR, one entry per CDR3 protein. This table holds fewer than 400,000 distinct CDR3 sequences, approximately 23% found once. The sequence was collected from a male patient under 18 who had a stem cell transplant for acute lymphoblastic leukemia, so the T cells may come from the graft donor. This chain joins TRBV20-1 and TRBJ2-7; D is uncertain. The material was PBMCs, mostly from graft donor cells, obtained 180 days after TCRalphabeta/CD19-depleted stem cell transplant. In nucleotides, the CDR3 is TGCAGTGCTAGGGCGATACTAAGCTCCTACGAGCAGTACTTC. Protein sequence: CSARAILSSYEQYF.